This T cell receptor beta chain comes out of a study of blood T cell repertoires in COVID-19. Data came from immunoSEQ multiplex PCR; TCRdb stores just in-frame clones and leaves some out. The table lists 250,000 to 300,000 clones, around 86% of them singletons, with around 2.9% in the top ten. This clone turned up a few times. The identical CDR3 is also encoded by other nucleotide sequences in the sample. Sequences were obtained from peripheral blood. This TCR came from a woman aged 55-69 years with active or convalescent COVID-19.

The CDR3 sequence is CASSVAGVNEQFF. In DNA, the CDR3 is TGTGCCAGCAGCGTAGCGGGAGTCAATGAGCAGTTCTTC. J is TRBJ2-1 and V is TRBV9; D possibly corresponds to TRBD2 (6 bases). The germline V and J ends were trimmed by 0 bases and 6 bases, with 7 bases remaining between them. Per the germline V gene, CDR1 is SGDLS and CDR2 is YYNGEE. There are 13 residues in the CDR3.